A single sample is the source of the 8 T cell receptor beta chains below, sequenced in a study of PD-1 blockade in classical Hodgkin lymphoma. Relapse was seen in all patients after autologous stem cell transplantation, and brentuximab vedotin exposure was variable. Here immunoSEQ multiplex PCR was the method, and the copy in TCRdb shows in-frame clones only, minus some. The data contain roughly 16,000 clones, approximately 83% of them singletons. The source was peripheral blood mononuclear cells (PBMCs), collected before the second cycle of nivolumab. The receptors originated from a human donor with classical Hodgkin lymphoma.

There are a few counts of this clone. This sequence joins TRBV19 and TRBJ1-1, with TRBD1 as a possible D gene (5 bases). This CDR3 has 16 amino acids. Trimming pared 3 bases from V and 0 bases from J, leaving 14 bases between. CDR1 is LNHDA and CDR2 is SQIVND in the germline V gene (reference sequence). This CDR3 is CASSIPSAGLNTEAFF. CDR3 sequence (DNA): TGTGCCAGTAGTATCCCCTCGGCAGGGTTGAACACTGAAGCTTTCTTT.

This chain uses TRBV30 with TRBJ2-2; D tentatively reads TRBD1 or TRBD2 (7 bases each). CDR1 and CDR2 from the germline V gene are GTSNPN and SVGIG (reference sequence). CDR3 size: 15 residues. Deletions cut 5 bases from V and 0 bases from J, with 13 bases between. CDR3 DNA sequence: TGTGCCTGGCACGCAGGGGGGGCGAACACCGGGGAGCTGTTTTTT. Amino acids: CAWHAGGANTGELFF.

This sequence joins TRBV27 and TRBJ1-6; the D gene is possibly TRBD1 (5 bases). Per germline, CDR1 MNHEY and CDR2 SMNVEV (reference sequence). The CDR3 extends over 16 amino acids. With 3 bases removed from V and 2 bases from J, the gap between germline ends came to 11 bases. The CDR3 is CASSLRREAYNSPLHF. CDR3 bases: TGTGCCAGCAGTTTGCGCAGGGAGGCCTATAATTCACCCCTCCACTTT.

This clone was detected only a few times. This rearrangement joins TRBV5-1 to TRBJ1-4, with no clear D. Germline CDR1 is SGHRS and CDR2 is YFSETQ. The CDR3 length is 15 residues. With 2 bases removed from V and 8 bases from J, the gap between germline ends came to 16 bases. CDR3 sequence: CASSFATITEEKLFF. CDR3 nucleotide sequence: TGCGCCAGCAGCTTTGCGACTATAACCGAGGAAAAACTGTTTTTT. The full variable domain, rest sourced from reference TRBV5-1 and TRBJ1-4, is KAGVTQTPRYLIKTRGQQVTLSCSPISGHRSVSWYQQTPGQGLQFLFEYFSETQRNKGNFPGRFSGRQFSNSRSEMNVSTLELGDSALYLCASSFATITEEKLFFGSGTQLSVL.

The chain couples TRBV18 to TRBJ1-2, with TRBD1 identical over 7 bases. The V gene's germline CDR1 is KGHSH and CDR2 LQKENI. The CDR3 is made up of 15 amino acids. Trimming removed 0 bases from V and 4 bases from J; junction bases left unmatched: 5. Here the CDR3 DNA reads TGTGCCAGCTCACCACCGAGCAGGGGGGGCTATGGCTACACCTTC. It specifies CASSPPSRGGYGYTF.

This clone is labeled medium-sized. The chain is built from TRBV5-4 and TRBJ2-1; D possibly uses TRBD1 or TRBD2 (5 bases each). This CDR3 is built from 16 residues. Germline V gives CDR1 SGHNT, CDR2 YYREEE (reference sequence). V lost 3 bases and J lost 6, with 19 bases in between. The CDR3 is CASSSGTSHSLNEQFF. The CDR3 region has the DNA TGTGCCAGCAGCTCCGGGACCTCCCACTCCCTCAATGAGCAGTTCTTC.

CDR3 nucleotides: TGTGCCAGCTCACCGAGCCTTTACGACAGGGGCCACGAGCAGTACTTC. It specifies CASSPSLYDRGHEQYF. The chain employs TRBV18 and TRBJ2-5, with TRBD1 identical over 8 bases. The J call may be mistaken, given a closer DNA end match to TRBJ2-7. The CDR3 length is 16 residues. In germline, CDR1 is KGHSH, CDR2 LQKENI.

The rearrangement uses TRBV30 and TRBJ1-1; D unclear. Germline V lookup: CDR1 GTSNPN, CDR2 SVGIG (reference sequence). The CDR3 runs 13 residues. V gave up 3 bases and J gave up 2 bases, with 10 bases separating them. The CDR3 sequence is CAWSLLRNTEAFF. CDR3 coding DNA: TGTGCCTGGAGCCTTTTGCGTAACACTGAAGCTTTCTTT.